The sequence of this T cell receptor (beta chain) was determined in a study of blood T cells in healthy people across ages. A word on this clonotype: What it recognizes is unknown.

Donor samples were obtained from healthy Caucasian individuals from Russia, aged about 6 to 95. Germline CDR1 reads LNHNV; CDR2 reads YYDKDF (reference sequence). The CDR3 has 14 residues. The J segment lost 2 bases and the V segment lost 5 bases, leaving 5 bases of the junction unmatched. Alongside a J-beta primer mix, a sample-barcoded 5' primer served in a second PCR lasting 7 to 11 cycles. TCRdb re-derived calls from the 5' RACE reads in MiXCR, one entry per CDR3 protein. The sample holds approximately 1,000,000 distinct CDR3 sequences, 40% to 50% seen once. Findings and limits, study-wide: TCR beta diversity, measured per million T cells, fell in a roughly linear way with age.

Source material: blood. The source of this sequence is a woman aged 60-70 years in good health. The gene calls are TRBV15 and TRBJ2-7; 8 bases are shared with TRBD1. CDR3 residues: CATSPWTGTYEQYF. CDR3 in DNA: TGTGCCACCAGCCCATGGACAGGGACCTACGAGCAGTACTTC.